This entry lists 8 T cell receptor beta chains sequenced from one sample in a study of T cell repertoires in cytomegalovirus infection. TCRdb called the reads again in MiXCR, with one record for every CDR3 protein. The sample shows approximately 910,000 distinct CDR3 sequences, around 32% of them seen only once. For these TCRs, the target antigens are not known. The specimen comprised cultured CD8+ T cells from PBMCs, sampled from culture after CMV antigen stimulation. All receptors derive from a human donor in good health (CMV status not recorded). Some clones in this sample may be carry-over from other donors' samples.

This clonotype was detected many times. The rearrangement links TRBV7-9 to TRBJ2-7; 10 bases fit TRBD1. Germline values: CDR1 SEHNR, CDR2 FQNEAQ (reference sequence). The CDR3 consists of 15 residues. J lost 2 bases, V lost 6 bases, and 7 bases had no gene match. CDR3 region: CASSSDRGTPYEQYF. CDR3 coding DNA: TGTGCCAGCAGTTCGGACAGGGGGACCCCCTACGAGCAGTACTTC.

This clonotype appeared once. The V and J genes are TRBV19 and TRBJ2-3; possibly TRBD2 for D (5 bases). The CDR3 runs 14 residues. The germline V gene encodes CDR1 LNHDA and CDR2 SQIVND (reference sequence). V was shortened by 7 bases and J by 2 bases, with 13 bases between the two germline ends. CDR3 bases: TGTGCCAGTACCTTCGACTATTCCACAGATACGCAGTATTTT. Its translation is CASTFDYSTDTQYF.

V usage is TRBV7-2 and J usage is TRBJ1-5; D is undetermined. Germline V CDR1 and CDR2: SGHTA, FQGNSA. The V end was cut by 0 bases, the J end by 2 bases, with 11 bases between. The CDR3 runs to 16 residues. CDR3 sequence (DNA): TGTGCCAGCAGCTTAGCGAGCTGGGGTGGCAATCAGCCCCAGCATTTT. Encoded protein: CASSLASWGGNQPQHF.

This clonotype was seen a handful of times. The V and J genes are TRBV12-3 or TRBV12-4 and TRBJ2-3; TRBD2 matches at 10 bases. The junction had 2 bases not matched to a gene; V was cut back by 3 bases and J by 2 bases. The CDR3 length is 15 residues. The CDR3 here is CASSFSGGTTDTQYF. CDR3 nucleotide sequence: TGTGCCAGCAGTTTTAGCGGGGGGACCACAGATACGCAGTATTTT.

In this sample, this clonotype turned up a few times. The chain recombines TRBV9 with TRBJ2-2; the match to TRBD2 covers 10 bases. Germline values: CDR1 SGDLS, CDR2 YYNGEE. J gave up 2 bases and V 2 bases, and 6 bases lay outside the gene matches. The CDR3 consists of 17 residues. The CDR3 DNA reads TGTGCCAGCAGCGTGTTCCTAGCGGGGGCCAACACCGGGGAGCTGTTTTTT. The encoded protein is CASSVFLAGANTGELFF.

The sample holds a few counts of this clonotype. The gene calls are TRBV5-5 and TRBJ1-2, with unresolved D. The V end was cut by 6 bases, the J end by 8 bases, with 11 bases between. The CDR3 loop spans 11 amino acids. Germline CDR1 is SGHKS and CDR2 is YYEKEE (reference sequence). CDR3 nucleotides: TGTGCCAGCATTGGCGAGGACGGCTACACCTTC. This codes for CASIGEDGYTF. The entire variable domain, with the rest obtained from reference TRBV5-5 and TRBJ1-2, is as follows: DAGVTQSPTHLIKTRGQQVTLRCSPISGHKSVSWYQQVLGQGPQFIFQYYEKEERGRGNFPDRFSARQFPNYSSELNVNALLLGDSALYLCASIGEDGYTFGSGTRLTVV.

In this sample, this clonotype turned up a few times. V and J are TRBV7-9 and TRBJ1-1, with D unresolved. The V and J ends lost 5 bases and 1 base respectively, with 11 bases between them. The germline V gene encodes CDR1 SEHNR and CDR2 FQNEAQ (reference sequence). The CDR3 sequence is 14 residues long. Here the CDR3 reads CASSPVSKNTEAFF. For the CDR3, the DNA is TGTGCCAGCAGCCCCGTCTCGAAGAACACTGAAGCTTTCTTT.

This clonotype was seen more than once but under ten times. This chain uses TRBV7-4 with TRBJ1-2; D uncertain. There are 10 residues in the CDR3. Trimming cost V 1 base and J 14 bases, with 8 bases left between them. Germline V gene lookup returns CDR1 SGHVT and CDR2 SQSDAQ. The CDR3 loop is CASSLGWETF. CDR3 bases: TGTGCCAGCAGCTTAGGCTGGGAAACCTTC.